Sequencing of this T cell receptor beta chain was carried out in a study of blood T cell repertoires in COVID-19. Germline-derived CDR1 and CDR2 are KGHSH and LQKENI. Trimming left V 3 bases short and J 4 bases short, with 13 bases between. CDR3 length: 15 residues. Authors' methods: From reference gene primer amplification, estimates of nucleated cell counts were derived. TCRdb keeps only in-frame clones here, not all; method: immunoSEQ multiplex PCR. That table gives V, J and clone size, and the DNA gave D and trimming. The repertoire has approximately 100,000 clones, about four fifths of them found once; the top ten carry less than 25%.

Sequences were obtained from peripheral blood. The sequence came from a man in his 70s with acute or convalescent COVID-19. This chain joins TRBV18 and TRBJ2-1, with a weak D call TRBD2 (6 bases). The DNA for the CDR3 is TGTGCCAGCTCACCGGCGGGACCACAATACAATGAGCAGTTCTTC. Protein product: CASSPAGPQYNEQFF.